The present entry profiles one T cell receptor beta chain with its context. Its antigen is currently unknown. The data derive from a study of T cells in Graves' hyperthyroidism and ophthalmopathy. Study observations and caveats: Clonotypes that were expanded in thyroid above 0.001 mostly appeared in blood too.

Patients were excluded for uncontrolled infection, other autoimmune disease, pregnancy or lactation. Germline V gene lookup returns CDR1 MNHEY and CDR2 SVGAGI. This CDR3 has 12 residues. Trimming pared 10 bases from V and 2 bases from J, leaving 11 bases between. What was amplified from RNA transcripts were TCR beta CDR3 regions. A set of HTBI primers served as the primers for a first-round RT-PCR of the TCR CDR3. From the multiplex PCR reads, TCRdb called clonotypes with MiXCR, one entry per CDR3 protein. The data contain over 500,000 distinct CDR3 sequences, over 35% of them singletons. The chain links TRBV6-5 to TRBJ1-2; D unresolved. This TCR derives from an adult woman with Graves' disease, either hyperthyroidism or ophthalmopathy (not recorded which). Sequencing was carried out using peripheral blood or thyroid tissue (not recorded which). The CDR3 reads CATTPRNYGYTF. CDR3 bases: TGTGCCACCACTCCCCGGAACTATGGCTACACCTTC.